A single T cell receptor beta chain is shown here with its context. The source of the sample is a study of blood T cell repertoires in COVID-19. Study-level background: COVID-19 samples collected from the United States, Italy and Spain covered acute and convalescent phases. Sources were T cells, B-cell-depleted T cells, or PBMCs; the material itself was cDNA or gDNA.

Trimming cost V 0 bases and J 1 base, with 9 bases left between them. The CDR3 sequence is 15 residues long. Germline V CDR1 and CDR2: ENHRY, SYGVKD. As handled by the study authors: Amplification from reference gene primers served as the basis for estimated nucleated cell counts. The repertoire was sequenced with immunoSEQ multiplex PCR; TCRdb's copy has only in-frame clones and lacks some. The DNA gave D and trimming, while V, J and clone size come from that table. The repertoire holds some 370,000 clones, with 75% to 90% as singletons. Participants were aged roughly 18 to 100 years from around 26 US areas.

Material for sequencing was PBMCs or T cells enriched from blood (not recorded which). The V and J genes are TRBV10-3 and TRBJ1-1, with D possibly TRBD1 on 6 matching bases. The source of this sequence is a woman aged 45-60 years who had recovered from COVID-19. Here the CDR3 reads CAISESTGWNTEAFF. As DNA, the CDR3 is TGTGCCATCAGTGAGTCTACAGGGTGGAACACTGAAGCTTTCTTT.